The 27 T cell receptor beta chains listed next were all sequenced from one sample in a study of Ad26.COV2.S vaccination and SARS-CoV-2 variants. Sequencing was performed with immunoSEQ multiplex PCR; in TCRdb, only in-frame clones are kept and a portion is missing. The sample lists some 320,000 clones; 70% to 90% were seen once. The sample's treatment: some 19 received Ad26.COV2.S at low or high dose, single or two shots; 5 received placebo; per-sample allocation not given. The study sampled participants on day 63 after the first vaccine or placebo injection. Sequenced here: peripheral blood, sampled in a trial of Ad26.COV2.S vaccine versus placebo. All receptors come from a person between 18 and 59 years old who received the Ad26.COV2.S COVID-19 vaccine or a placebo.

The sample holds a few counts of this clone. This rearrangement joins TRBV9 to TRBJ2-3; the match to TRBD2 covers 14 bases. V lost 3 bases and J lost 6; bases outside the gene matches: 3. Per the germline V gene, CDR1 is SGDLS and CDR2 is YYNGEE. The CDR3 contains 15 residues. The DNA for the CDR3 is TGTGCCAGCAGCGGGACTAGCGGGGGGTGGGATACGCAGTATTTT. This sequence encodes CASSGTSGGWDTQYF. Together with reference TRBV9 and TRBJ2-3, the CDR3 gives the full variable domain: DSGVTQTPKHLITATGQRVTLRCSPRSGDLSVYWYQQSLDQGLQFLIQYYNGEERAKGNILERFSAQQFPDLHSELNLSSLELGDSALYFCASSGTSGGWDTQYFGPGTRLTVL.

This clone was recorded many times. The DNA of the CDR3 is TGCGCCAGCAGCCAAGATTTGTGGGACAACTCCTACGAGCAGTACTTC. Its translation: CASSQDLWDNSYEQYF. The chain couples TRBV4-3 to TRBJ2-7; the D gene is possibly TRBD1 (6 bases). Per the germline V gene, CDR1 is LGHNA and CDR2 is YSLEER. Between the trimmed V and J ends, which lost 0 bases and 0 bases, there was a span of 12 bases. The CDR3 totals 16 residues.

The chain combines TRBV5-6 with TRBJ1-5; D unclear. This CDR3 is built from 13 residues. Looked up from germline, CDR1 is SGHDT and CDR2 is YYEEEE. V was pared by 4 bases and J by 9 bases, with 14 bases between. The DNA of the CDR3 is TGTGCCAGCAGCACAGTTGGGAATTGGCCCCAGCATTTT. Translated, it gives CASSTVGNWPQHF.

The chain joins TRBV11-2 to TRBJ1-5; the D is unclear. The CDR3 extends over 15 amino acids. Trimming pared 1 base from V and 2 bases from J, leaving 9 bases between. CDR1 and CDR2 (germline): SGHAT, FQNNGV. CDR3 in DNA: TGTGCCAGCAGCTTAGGGACGGCAGGCAATCAGCCCCAGCATTTT. It codes for CASSLGTAGNQPQHF. The variable domain in full, with the rest retrieved from reference TRBV11-2 and TRBJ1-5, is EAGVAQSPRYKIIEKRQSVAFWCNPISGHATLYWYQQILGQGPKLLIQFQNNGVVDDSQLPKDRFSAERLKGVDSTLKIQPAKLEDSAVYLCASSLGTAGNQPQHFGDGTRLSIL.

The rearrangement uses TRBV19 and TRBJ1-4; a possible D gene is TRBD1 (5 bases). CDR3 size: 14 residues. CDR1 LNHDA and CDR2 SQIVND come from the germline V gene (reference sequence). Trimming stripped 3 bases from V and 10 bases from J, with 15 bases between. CDR3 protein: CASSIGTEGIKLFF. Here the CDR3 DNA reads TGTGCCAGTAGTATCGGGACGGAGGGAATAAAACTGTTTTTT.

Only one count was recorded for this clone. The J gene is TRBJ1-3, the V gene TRBV3-1 (or the pseudogene TRBV3-2), with 8 bases lining up with TRBD1. The length of the CDR3 is 16 residues. V shed 4 bases and J 5 bases; nucleotides not matched to a gene: 10. In germline, CDR1 is LGHDT, CDR2 YNNKEL (reference sequence). The CDR3 DNA reads as TGTGCCAGCAGCCCATATTCCCAGGGGGCGCGAAACACCATATATTTT. Protein product: CASSPYSQGARNTIYF.

This chain connects TRBV14 to TRBJ1-2; D perhaps matches TRBD1 (5 bases). CDR3 length: 13 amino acids. Germline values: CDR1 SGHDN, CDR2 FVKESK. Trimming stripped 4 bases from V and 4 bases from J, with 10 bases between. The CDR3 reads CASSPDSLYGYTF. In DNA form, the CDR3 reads TGTGCCAGCAGCCCCGACAGTCTCTATGGCTACACCTTC.

The chain joins TRBV2 to TRBJ2-1; 9 nucleotides agree with TRBD1. The junction had 0 bases not matched to a gene; V was cut back by 6 bases and J by 0 bases. The CDR3 length is 14 residues. Germline loops: CDR1 SNHLY, CDR2 FYNNEI. The CDR3 reads CASRDRGSYNEQFF. The CDR3 DNA reads TGTGCCAGCAGGGACAGGGGCTCCTACAATGAGCAGTTCTTC.

The chain has TRBV4-3 and TRBJ2-1, with a tentative D call TRBD2 (7 bases). The CDR3 is made up of 16 amino acids. V was clipped by 0 bases and J by 7 bases, with 16 bases between them. The germline gives CDR1 LGHNA, CDR2 YSLEER. The CDR3 bases are TGCGCCAGCAGCCAAGATCCTCGGGGGGCAATAAATGAGCAGTTCTTC. This encodes CASSQDPRGAINEQFF.

This chain connects TRBV18 to TRBJ2-7; 9 bases fit TRBD1. The CDR3 runs 14 residues. Germline V gene lookup returns CDR1 KGHSH and CDR2 LQKENI. V lost 6 bases to trimming and J lost 2 bases; unmatched junction nucleotides: 5. The CDR3 DNA follows: TGTGCCAGCTCTCAGGGACAGGGAACCTACGAGCAGTACTTC. It encodes CASSQGQGTYEQYF.

This chain links TRBV7-9 with TRBJ2-1; 8 bases line up with TRBD1. The germline V gene has CDR1 SEHNR and CDR2 FQNEAQ (reference sequence). V trimming: 4 bases; J trimming: 7 bases; junction bases outside the gene matches: 12. The CDR3 spans 16 residues. The CDR3 is CASSWETGVTLNEQFF. The DNA of the CDR3 is TGTGCCAGCAGCTGGGAGACAGGGGTCACTCTGAATGAGCAGTTCTTC.

The J gene is TRBJ2-5, the V gene TRBV2; D is undetermined. V lost 6 bases and J lost 1, with 12 bases in between. The CDR3 has 14 amino acids. Germline CDR1 and CDR2: SNHLY and FYNNEI. The CDR3 reads CASSLGRSQETQYF. CDR3 nucleotides: TGTGCCAGCAGCCTTGGCAGATCCCAAGAGACCCAGTACTTC. Full variable domain (remainder filled in from reference TRBV2 and TRBJ2-5): EPEVTQTPSHQVTQMGQEVILRCVPISNHLYFYWYRQILGQKVEFLVSFYNNEISEKSEIFDDQFSVERPDGSNFTLKIRSTKLEDSAMYFCASSLGRSQETQYFGPGTRLLVL.

CDR3 region: CSASLGGRSDEKLFF. DNA for the CDR3: TGCAGTGCTAGTCTAGGGGGCCGGAGTGATGAAAAACTGTTTTTT. The genes are TRBV20-1 and TRBJ1-4; 7 bases align to TRBD1. Germline CDR1 reads DFQATT; CDR2 reads SNEGSKA (reference sequence). This CDR3 contains 15 residues. With V trimmed by 3 bases and J by 6 bases, 10 bases remained unmatched.

The chain couples TRBV27 to TRBJ2-7; 7 bases line up with TRBD1. The CDR3 has 15 residues. Germline values: CDR1 MNHEY, CDR2 SMNVEV (reference sequence). V lost 3 bases, J lost 7 bases, and 12 bases stayed unmatched. The DNA of the CDR3 is TGTGCCAGCAGTTTGATAAACAGGGGAATATCAGAGCAGTACTTC. It is translated as CASSLINRGISEQYF.

CDR3 sequence reads: CASGQGFSYEQYF. DNA of the CDR3: TGTGCCAGCGGCCAGGGCTTCTCCTACGAGCAGTACTTC. J is TRBJ2-7 and V is TRBV6-2 or TRBV6-3; TRBD1 might be the D (5 bases). Per the germline V gene, CDR1 is MNHEY and CDR2 is SVGEGT. This CDR3 region has 13 residues. Trimming removed 8 bases from V and 0 bases from J, with 11 bases in between.

The rearrangement uses TRBV19 and TRBJ1-1; D unresolved. Germline V gives CDR1 LNHDA, CDR2 SQIVND (reference sequence). The CDR3 spans 12 residues. V was shortened by 6 bases and J by 3 bases, with 8 bases between the two germline ends. CDR3 protein: CASSGGHTEAFF. The DNA of the CDR3 is TGTGCCAGTAGCGGCGGGCACACTGAAGCTTTCTTT.

CDR3 protein: CSVGLSGRIYGYTF. CDR3 nucleotide sequence: TGCAGCGTCGGTCTATCCGGGAGAATCTATGGCTACACCTTC. The chain joins TRBV29-1 to TRBJ1-2; no clear D. Germline CDR1 is SQVTM and CDR2 is ANQGSEA. With 6 bases removed from V and 4 bases from J, the gap between germline ends came to 18 bases. The CDR3 has 14 amino acids.

CDR3 region: CATKGTEAFF. CDR3 coding DNA: TGTGCCACCAAGGGCACTGAAGCTTTCTTT. The chain couples TRBV15 to TRBJ1-1; D is unclear. From germline, CDR1 is LNHNV and CDR2 YYDKDF (reference sequence). The CDR3 length is 10 residues. V was cut by 7 bases and J by 4 bases, with 4 bases left in between. Full variable domain (rest looked up from reference TRBV15 and TRBJ1-1): DAMVIQNPRYQVTQFGKPVTLSCSQTLNHNVMYWYQQKSSQAPKLLFHYYDKDFNNEADTPDNFQSRRPNTSFCFLDIRSPGLGDTAMYLCATKGTEAFFGQGTRLTVV.

Points on this clone: Other nucleotide sequences in the sample specify the same CDR3. The chain uses TRBV7-2 and TRBJ2-7, with no clear D. Germline CDR1 and CDR2: SGHTA and FQGNSA. V was cut by 1 base and J by 6 bases, with 4 bases left in between. CDR3 length: 11 residues. The CDR3 is CASSLDFEQYF. The CDR3 region has the DNA TGTGCCAGCAGCTTAGATTTCGAGCAGTACTTC.

Notes on this clone: Within the sample, other DNA sequences also encode this same CDR3. The J gene is TRBJ1-1, the V gene TRBV6-5; D not certain. The CDR3 contains 11 residues. Trimming removed 3 bases from V and 4 bases from J, with 3 bases in between. Germline loops: CDR1 MNHEY, CDR2 SVGAGI. The CDR3 is CASSYGTEAFF. CDR3 DNA sequence: TGTGCCAGCAGTTATGGCACTGAAGCTTTCTTT.

The genes are TRBV9 and TRBJ1-6; D is unclear. This CDR3 comprises 13 residues. V was pared by 0 bases and J by 13 bases, with 11 bases between. CDR1 is SGDLS and CDR2 is YYNGEE in the germline V gene. The CDR3 DNA is TGTGCCAGCAGCGTAGAAGGCTTGGCGCCCCTCCACTTT. The encoded protein is CASSVEGLAPLHF.

The chain links TRBV4-1 to TRBJ1-4; D is unclear. CDR3 length: 14 amino acids. Looked up from germline, CDR1 is MGHRA and CDR2 is YSYEKL. The V and J ends lost 4 bases and 8 bases respectively, with 14 bases between them. Here the CDR3 reads CASSRGLVREKLFF. In DNA, the CDR3 is TGCGCCAGCAGCCGAGGGCTCGTACGGGAAAAACTGTTTTTT.

The gene calls are TRBV29-1 and TRBJ1-2; D ambiguous. CDR3 length: 11 residues. From germline, CDR1 is SQVTM and CDR2 ANQGSEA. The V and J ends lost 4 bases and 8 bases respectively, with 11 bases between them. The CDR3 here is CSVGRVEGYTF. CDR3 in DNA: TGCAGCGTTGGTAGGGTTGAAGGCTACACCTTC.

This chain links TRBV14 with TRBJ1-2; tentatively, D is TRBD1 (6 bases). The CDR3 has 15 residues. The ends were cut back, 3 bases at V and 2 bases at J, with 13 bases in the middle. Germline V gene sequence: CDR1 SGHDN, CDR2 FVKESK. The CDR3 sequence: CASSQTGTINYGYTF. CDR3 DNA sequence: TGTGCCAGCAGCCAGACCGGGACAATCAACTATGGCTACACCTTC.

J is TRBJ2-5 and V is TRBV6-5; TRBD1 matches at 7 bases. CDR3 size: 16 residues. Losses at the gene ends were 2 bases for V and 1 base for J; bases not matched to a gene: 7. Germline loops: CDR1 MNHEY, CDR2 SVGAGI. The CDR3 region has the DNA TGTGCCAGCAGTTACCGAAGGGGACAGACCCAAGAGACCCAGTACTTC. Translating gives CASSYRRGQTQETQYF.

This chain links TRBV27 with TRBJ2-3, with a possible D match to TRBD1 (5 bases). This CDR3 contains 13 residues. V lost 6 bases and J 4 bases, leaving 11 bases between the germline ends. CDR1 is MNHEY and CDR2 is SMNVEV in the germline V gene (reference sequence). The CDR3 loop is CASSHRIADTQYF. The DNA of the CDR3 is TGTGCCAGCAGCCACAGGATAGCAGATACGCAGTATTTT.

The rearrangement uses TRBV7-6 and TRBJ2-1, with 8 bases lining up with TRBD2. The CDR3 covers 16 residues. Germline V gene lookup returns CDR1 SGHVS and CDR2 FNYEAQ. J gave up 0 bases and V 1 base, and 2 bases lay outside the gene matches. The CDR3 sequence is CASSLEGTSSYNEQFF. DNA for the CDR3: TGTGCCAGCAGCTTAGAGGGGACTAGCTCCTACAATGAGCAGTTCTTC.